The 9 T cell receptor beta chains below come from one sample, sequenced in a study of shared clonotypes between healthy human individuals. Only in-frame clones appear in the TCRdb table, and some are missing; sequencing was by immunoSEQ multiplex PCR. The profile covers millions of clones, with over 90% appearing a single time and about 0.39% taken by the ten largest. Sample: naive CD4+ T cells from PBMCs. The subset is: CD45RA+ positively selected. The receptors here all came from a man between 18 and 35 years old in good health. Some clones in this sample may be carry-over from other donors' samples.

The genes are TRBV5-4 and TRBJ2-1, with TRBD2 matching over 11 bases. V was pared by 1 base and J by 6 bases, with 9 bases of the junction left unmatched. CDR1 SGHNT and CDR2 YYREEE come from the germline V gene (reference sequence). CDR3 length: 17 residues. The CDR3 spells CASSLPTLAGDFNEQFF. CDR3 DNA: TGTGCCAGCAGCTTGCCGACACTAGCGGGAGATTTCAATGAGCAGTTCTTC. The variable domain in full, with the rest retrieved from reference TRBV5-4 and TRBJ2-1, is ETGVTQSPTHLIKTRGQQVTLRCSSQSGHNTVSWYQQALGQGPQFIFQYYREEENGRGNFPPRFSGLQFPNYSSELNVNALELDDSALYLCASSLPTLAGDFNEQFFGPGTRLTVL.

The CDR3: CASSPAGTLHPYEQYF. Here the CDR3 DNA reads TGTGCCAGCAGCCCCGCCGGGACCCTTCACCCGTACGAGCAGTACTTC. The chain employs TRBV7-3 and TRBJ2-7; either TRBD1 or TRBD2 may fit D (5 bases each). The germline CDR1 and CDR2 sequences are SGHTA and FQGTGA. This CDR3 region has 16 residues. The V and J ends lost 5 bases and 4 bases respectively, with 21 bases between them.

The chain couples TRBV6-5 to TRBJ2-7, with no clear D. Germline V gene sequence: CDR1 MNHEY, CDR2 SVGAGI. This CDR3 is built from 13 residues. V dropped 4 bases and J dropped 0 bases, with 7 bases sitting between them. CDR3 sequence: CASSSPISYEQYF. The CDR3 DNA follows: TGTGCCAGCAGTTCCCCCATCTCCTACGAGCAGTACTTC.

V and J are TRBV5-5 and TRBJ1-5; weak D call: TRBD1 (6 bases). CDR1 is SGHKS, CDR2 YYEKEE, per germline (reference sequence). The CDR3 spans 17 residues. Trimming left V 3 bases short and J 1 base short, with 17 bases between. The CDR3 nucleotides are TGTGCCAGCAGCTCCGATCCGGGGGCGGGGAGCAATCAGCCCCAGCATTTT. Translating it yields CASSSDPGAGSNQPQHF.

This sequence joins TRBV15 and TRBJ1-3; no reliable D call. Germline assignment: CDR1 LNHNV and CDR2 YYDKDF (reference sequence). The CDR3 has 15 amino acids. The V and J ends lost 1 base and 0 bases respectively, with 7 bases between them. DNA of the CDR3: TGTGCCACCAGCAGAGTATGGGGCTCTGGAAACACCATATATTTT. Translation gives CATSRVWGSGNTIYF.

With respect to this clone: The sample holds other DNA sequences that translate to the same CDR3. This rearrangement joins TRBV9 to TRBJ2-1; a weak D match, TRBD2 (5 bases). Trimming took 3 bases from V and 0 from J, leaving 10 bases between them. CDR1 is SGDLS, CDR2 YYNGEE, per germline. The CDR3 contains 15 residues. The CDR3 bases are TGTGCCAGCAGCGGCGGTGGGAGCTCCTACAATGAGCAGTTCTTC. Encoded protein: CASSGGGSSYNEQFF.

V usage is TRBV6-1 and J usage is TRBJ1-2; the D is unclear. Germline CDR1 MNHNS, CDR2 SASEGT. Trimming took off 2 bases at V and 8 bases at J, with 15 bases between the two ends. This CDR3 contains 14 residues. This chain's CDR3 is CASSESGIPGGYTF. DNA for the CDR3: TGTGCCAGCAGTGAATCTGGAATCCCGGGGGGCTACACCTTC.

The V gene is TRBV4-1, the J gene TRBJ2-1; 8 bases are a match to TRBD2. The V segment lost 2 bases and the J segment 2 bases; nucleotides outside the gene matches: 5. This CDR3 has 16 amino acids. Germline V gene sequence: CDR1 MGHRA, CDR2 YSYEKL. The CDR3 here is CASSQLSGRAYNEQFF. In DNA, the CDR3 is TGCGCCAGCAGCCAACTCAGCGGGAGAGCCTACAATGAGCAGTTCTTC.

The chain couples TRBV5-1 to TRBJ1-1, with unresolved D. V lost 3 bases, J lost 7 bases, and 13 bases lay in between. Germline V CDR1 and CDR2: SGHRS, YFSETQ. This CDR3 contains 13 residues. CDR3 protein: CASSSVQGLEAFF. In nucleotides, the CDR3 is TGCGCCAGCAGCTCTGTTCAAGGGCTTGAAGCTTTCTTT.